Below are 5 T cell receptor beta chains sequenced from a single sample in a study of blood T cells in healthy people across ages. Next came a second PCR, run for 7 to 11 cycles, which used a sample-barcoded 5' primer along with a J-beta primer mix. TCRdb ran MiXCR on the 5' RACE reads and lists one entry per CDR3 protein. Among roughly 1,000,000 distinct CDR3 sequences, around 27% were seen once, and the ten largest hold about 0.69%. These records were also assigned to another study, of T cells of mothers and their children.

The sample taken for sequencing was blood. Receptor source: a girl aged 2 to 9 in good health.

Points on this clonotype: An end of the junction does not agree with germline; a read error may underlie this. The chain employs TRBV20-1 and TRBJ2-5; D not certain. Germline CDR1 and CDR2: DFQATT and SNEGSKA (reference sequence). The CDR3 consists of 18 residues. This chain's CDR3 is CSARGTTKSPLYQETQYF. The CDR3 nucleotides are TGCAGCGCTAGAGGCACAACGAAGTCCCCCTTGTACCAAGAGACCCAGTACTTC.

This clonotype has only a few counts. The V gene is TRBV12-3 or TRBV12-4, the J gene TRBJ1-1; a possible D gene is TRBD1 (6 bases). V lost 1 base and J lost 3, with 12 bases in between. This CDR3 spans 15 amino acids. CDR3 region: CASSLEAGEHTEAFF. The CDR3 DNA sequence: TGTGCCAGCAGTTTAGAGGCAGGGGAGCACACTGAAGCTTTCTTT.

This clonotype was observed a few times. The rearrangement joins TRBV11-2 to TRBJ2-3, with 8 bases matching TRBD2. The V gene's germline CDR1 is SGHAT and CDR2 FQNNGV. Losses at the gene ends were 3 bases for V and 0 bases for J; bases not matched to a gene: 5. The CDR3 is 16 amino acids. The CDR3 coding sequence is TGTGCCAGCAGCTTGATGATAGCGGGGAGCACAGATACGCAGTATTTT. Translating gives CASSLMIAGSTDTQYF. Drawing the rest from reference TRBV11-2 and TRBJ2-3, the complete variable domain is EAGVAQSPRYKIIEKRQSVAFWCNPISGHATLYWYQQILGQGPKLLIQFQNNGVVDDSQLPKDRFSAERLKGVDSTLKIQPAKLEDSAVYLCASSLMIAGSTDTQYFGPGTRLTVL.

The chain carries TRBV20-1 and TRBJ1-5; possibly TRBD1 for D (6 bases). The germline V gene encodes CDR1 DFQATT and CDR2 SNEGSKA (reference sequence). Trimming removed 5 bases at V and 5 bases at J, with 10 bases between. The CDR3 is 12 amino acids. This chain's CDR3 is CSAGQFDQPQHF. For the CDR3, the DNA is TGCAGTGCTGGACAGTTTGATCAGCCCCAGCATTTT.

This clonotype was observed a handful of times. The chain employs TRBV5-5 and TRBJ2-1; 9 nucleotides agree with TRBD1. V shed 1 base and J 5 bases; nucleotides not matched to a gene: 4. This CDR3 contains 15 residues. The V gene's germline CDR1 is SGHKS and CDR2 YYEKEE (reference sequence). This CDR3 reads CASSLRGQGNNEQFF. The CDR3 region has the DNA TGTGCCAGCAGCTTGAGGGGACAGGGTAACAATGAGCAGTTCTTC.